One sample yielded the 10 T cell receptor beta chains listed below, sequenced in a study of CD8 T cells in ankylosing spondylitis. TCRdb independently ran MiXCR on the 5' RACE reads; one entry per CDR3 protein. In the table there are about 180,000 distinct CDR3 sequences, around 9.6% of which are singletons. The sequencing input was blood, either unsorted or a sorted T cell fraction (not recorded which). These receptors all stem from a female donor with ankylosing spondylitis or in good health (not recorded which).

The genes are TRBV6-5 and TRBJ2-1; TRBD2 is a possible D gene (6 bases). CDR3 length: 16 residues. Germline-derived CDR1 and CDR2 are MNHEY and SVGAGI. V was shortened by 2 bases and J by 5 bases, with 16 bases between the two germline ends. This chain's CDR3 is CASSYGPRRDHNEQFF. In DNA, the CDR3 is TGTGCCAGCAGTTACGGTCCGCGGCGGGACCACAATGAGCAGTTCTTC.

This clonotype was detected ten times or more. The chain employs TRBV7-2 and TRBJ1-1; D remains unclear. Trimming stripped 2 bases from V and 0 bases from J, with 1 base between. Germline CDR1 is SGHTA and CDR2 is FQGNSA. The CDR3 runs 12 residues. The CDR3 DNA follows: TGTGCCAGCAGCTTACTGAACACTGAAGCTTTCTTT. Encoded protein: CASSLLNTEAFF.

J is TRBJ2-2 and V is TRBV6-2 or TRBV6-3; TRBD2 matches at 11 bases. The CDR3 is made up of 20 amino acids. CDR1 MNHEY and CDR2 SVGEGT come from the germline V gene. V dropped 0 bases and J dropped 3; count of bases not matched to a gene: 12. CDR3 sequence reads: CASSYSELAGVGFYTGELFF. DNA for the CDR3: TGTGCCAGCAGTTACTCGGAACTAGCGGGAGTTGGCTTTTACACCGGGGAGCTGTTTTTT.

This clonotype was detected a few times. V usage is TRBV6-5 and J usage is TRBJ1-1, with D unclear. The CDR3 has 16 residues. Trimming cost V 0 bases and J 0 bases, with 11 bases left between them. Germline values: CDR1 MNHEY, CDR2 SVGAGI. This CDR3 reads CASSYSFGTLNTEAFF. As DNA, the CDR3 is TGTGCCAGCAGTTACTCGTTTGGAACATTGAACACTGAAGCTTTCTTT.

CDR3 region: CASSQESWDSSPLHF. The CDR3 DNA reads TGCGCCAGCAGCCAAGAGAGCTGGGATTCGTCACCCCTCCACTTT. The chain carries TRBV4-3 and TRBJ1-6; no clear D gene. Trimming shortened V by 0 bases and J by 10 bases, and 13 bases separated the two germline ends. The CDR3 is 15 amino acids. In germline, CDR1 is LGHNA, CDR2 YSLEER.

This clonotype occurred a few times. J is TRBJ1-2 and V is TRBV4-3; 11 positions match TRBD1. The V and J ends lost 4 bases and 4 bases, in that order; junction bases with no gene match: 8. The CDR3 is made up of 16 amino acids. Germline V gives CDR1 LGHNA, CDR2 YSLEER. CDR3 sequence: CASSPGTGGYLYGYTF. As DNA, the CDR3 is TGCGCCAGCAGCCCCGGGACAGGGGGTTACCTCTATGGCTACACCTTC.

J is TRBJ1-1 and V is TRBV27; no reliable D call. With 5 bases removed from V and 0 bases from J, the gap between germline ends came to 16 bases. The CDR3 is 16 amino acids. CDR1 is MNHEY, CDR2 SMNVEV, per germline (reference sequence). CDR3 coding DNA: TGTGCCAGCAGTCCCACCACACAAGGGTTGAACACTGAAGCTTTCTTT. Translation: CASSPTTQGLNTEAFF.

This clonotype was seen a single time. V and J are TRBV28 and TRBJ2-7, with TRBD2 as a possible D gene (7 bases). The CDR3 spans 14 residues. CDR1 is MDHEN, CDR2 SYDVKM, per germline. The V end was cut by 7 bases, the J end by 4 bases, with 17 bases between. CDR3 coding DNA: TGTGCCAGCAATGGTGCAGGGGAGGGTTACGAGCAGTACTTC. It translates to CASNGAGEGYEQYF.

CDR3 in DNA: TGTGCCCTCGAGTGGGATTCGAAAAAGCGGAACACTGAAGCTTTCTTT. It encodes CALEWDSKKRNTEAFF. This chain links TRBV10-3 with TRBJ1-1; D not certain. With 11 bases removed from V and 1 base from J, the gap between germline ends came to 23 bases. The CDR3 contains 16 residues. The germline gives CDR1 ENHRY, CDR2 SYGVKD.

This clonotype was detected a few times. V gene TRBV2 combines with J gene TRBJ1-1; a possible D gene is TRBD1 (6 bases). V was clipped by 7 bases and J by 8 bases, with 11 bases between them. Germline V gives CDR1 SNHLY, CDR2 FYNNEI. CDR3 length: 11 residues. The CDR3 is CASNGGAEAFF. The CDR3 region has the DNA TGTGCCAGCAATGGGGGGGCGGAAGCTTTCTTT.